Below, 13 T cell receptor beta chains from the same sample are listed, as sequenced in a study of CD8+ T cells in alopecia areata. After isolation, RNA underwent reverse transcription to generate cDNA as the sequencing template. Assay used: immunoSEQ multiplex PCR; TCRdb lists only in-frame clones, some missing. The data hold around 140,000 clones, with 49% observed a single time. Sample: CD8+ T cells sorted from blood, taken at week 0. The receptors were sampled from a human donor with alopecia areata.

This chain uses TRBV4-1 with TRBJ2-7, with a possible D match to TRBD2 (5 bases). V was cut by 0 bases and J by 2 bases, with 14 bases left in between. CDR1 and CDR2 (germline): MGHRA, YSYEKL. CDR3 length: 16 amino acids. The CDR3 nucleotides read TGCGCCAGCAGCCAAGAACGGGAACGGGGTACCTACGAGCAGTACTTC. As protein: CASSQERERGTYEQYF.

This chain links TRBV2 with TRBJ1-2; perhaps TRBD1 as D (5 bases). The CDR3 is 14 amino acids. Germline CDR1 reads SNHLY; CDR2 reads FYNNEI. Trimming removed 11 bases from V and 0 bases from J, with 16 bases in between. The CDR3 loop is CACTGDRANYGYTF. The CDR3 DNA reads as TGTGCCTGCACTGGGGACCGCGCTAACTATGGCTACACCTTC.

This clone occurred a few times. The genes are TRBV10-3 and TRBJ2-1; D not certain. The germline gives CDR1 ENHRY, CDR2 SYGVKD. V gave up 0 bases and J gave up 8 bases, with 5 bases separating them. CDR3 size: 12 residues. The DNA of the CDR3 is TGTGCCATCAGTGAGTCGGATCATGAGCAGTTCTTC. This gives the protein CAISESDHEQFF.

The chain combines TRBV27 with TRBJ2-1, with D perhaps assigned TRBD1 or TRBD2 (5 bases each). V lost 5 bases and J lost 5, with 13 bases in between. The CDR3 spans 14 residues. The germline gives CDR1 MNHEY, CDR2 SMNVEV (reference sequence). DNA of the CDR3: TGTGCCAGCAGTATCCGGGACGGTAACAATGAGCAGTTCTTC. Residues: CASSIRDGNNEQFF.

The chain recombines TRBV7-9 with TRBJ2-7, with a possible D match to TRBD1 (6 bases). V lost 5 bases and J 7 bases, leaving 15 bases between the germline ends. From germline, CDR1 is SEHNR and CDR2 FQNEAQ (reference sequence). This CDR3 spans 13 amino acids. The CDR3, as DNA: TGTGCCAGCAGCACACGGACAGAAGGGGAGCAGTACTTC. Protein sequence: CASSTRTEGEQYF. Drawing the rest from reference TRBV7-9 and TRBJ2-7, the complete variable domain is DTGVSQNPRHKITKRGQNVTFRCDPISEHNRLYWYRQTLGQGPEFLTYFQNEAQLEKSRLLSDRFSAERPKGSFSTLEIQRTEQGDSAMYLCASSTRTEGEQYFGPGTRLTVT.

The chain employs TRBV11-2 and TRBJ1-2; D may be TRBD1 (5 bases). V was trimmed by 1 base and J by 4 bases, leaving 13 bases between them. The germline gives CDR1 SGHAT, CDR2 FQNNGV. This CDR3 comprises 15 residues. CDR3 nucleotide sequence: TGTGCCAGCAGCTTAGGGCAGGGACGGAGCTATGGCTACACCTTC. Translated, it gives CASSLGQGRSYGYTF.

The V and J genes are TRBV2 and TRBJ1-6, with D perhaps TRBD1 (6 bases). V lost 6 bases, J lost 8 bases, and 17 bases lay in between. This CDR3 spans 15 amino acids. Germline V gives CDR1 SNHLY, CDR2 FYNNEI. CDR3 DNA: TGTGCCAGCAGCGACCGTGGGGGGGGCCATTCACCCCTCCACTTT. The encoded protein is CASSDRGGGHSPLHF.

This clone was observed a handful of times. The chain is built from TRBV7-9 and TRBJ2-7, with D possibly matching TRBD2 (6 bases). The germline gives CDR1 SEHNR, CDR2 FQNEAQ (reference sequence). Trimming stripped 4 bases from V and 5 bases from J, with 9 bases between. The CDR3 is 12 residues long. The DNA for the CDR3 is TGTGCCAGCAGCTATCGGAGGGACGAGCAGTACTTC. Its translation is CASSYRRDEQYF. Complete variable domain (other parts from reference TRBV7-9 and TRBJ2-7): DTGVSQNPRHKITKRGQNVTFRCDPISEHNRLYWYRQTLGQGPEFLTYFQNEAQLEKSRLLSDRFSAERPKGSFSTLEIQRTEQGDSAMYLCASSYRRDEQYFGPGTRLTVT.

CDR3 coding DNA: TGTGCCACCAGCAGAGAACAGGGGACCAAAAACATTCAGTACTTC. As protein: CATSREQGTKNIQYF. The chain couples TRBV15 to TRBJ2-4; 7 bases are shared with TRBD1. The junction had 1 base not matched to a gene; V was cut back by 0 bases and J by 2 bases. Germline V gene sequence: CDR1 LNHNV, CDR2 YYDKDF (reference sequence). The CDR3 loop spans 15 amino acids.

The J gene is TRBJ2-7, the V gene TRBV6-5; D remains unclear. Looked up from germline, CDR1 is MNHEY and CDR2 is SVGAGI. The V and J ends lost 2 bases and 2 bases respectively, with 10 bases between them. CDR3 size: 14 residues. CDR3 sequence reads: CASSYIGQTYEQYF. The CDR3 nucleotides are TGTGCCAGCAGTTACATAGGGCAAACCTACGAGCAGTACTTC.

The gene calls are TRBV5-1 and TRBJ1-2, with TRBD1 matching over 8 bases. The ends lost 4 bases at V and 5 bases at J; junction bases unmatched: 7. CDR1 and CDR2 from the germline V gene are SGHRS and YFSETQ. CDR3 length: 14 amino acids. The CDR3 DNA follows: TGCGCCAGCAGCCCTGGGACAGGTCCATATGGCTACACCTTC. It yields the protein CASSPGTGPYGYTF.

V and J are TRBV2 and TRBJ2-1; the D gene could be TRBD1 or TRBD2 (6 bases each). CDR3 length: 17 residues. V was pared by 7 bases and J by 8 bases, with 27 bases between. Germline CDR1 SNHLY, CDR2 FYNNEI. The CDR3 sequence is CASTGQEGQGSGDEQFF. As DNA, the CDR3 is TGTGCCAGCACCGGCCAGGAGGGCCAGGGGTCGGGTGATGAGCAGTTCTTC.

V is TRBV29-1 and J is TRBJ2-7; 10 nucleotides match TRBD2. This CDR3 is built from 13 residues. Germline CDR1 is SQVTM and CDR2 is ANQGSEA. Germline trimming cut 5 bases from V and 1 base from J; bases unmatched to any gene: 2. The chain's CDR3 is CSVSGGESYEQYF. The DNA of the CDR3 is TGCAGCGTTAGCGGGGGGGAATCCTACGAGCAGTACTTC.